The 21 T cell receptor beta chains listed next were all sequenced from one sample in a study of blood T cell repertoires in COVID-19. This table comes from immunoSEQ multiplex PCR, and its TCRdb copy is limited to in-frame clones, with some not included. The sample has approximately 300,000 clones, roughly nine tenths seen once. The sequenced sample consisted of PBMCs or T cells enriched from blood (not recorded which). All receptors derive from a woman between 25 and 40 years old who had been exposed to COVID-19.

V gene TRBV7-9 combines with J gene TRBJ1-1, with D possibly TRBD1 on 6 matching bases. The CDR3 is 15 residues long. CDR1 is SEHNR, CDR2 FQNEAQ, per germline (reference sequence). V was clipped by 8 bases and J by 1 base, with 17 bases between them. CDR3 in DNA: TGTGCCAGCGGTTATACCGGGACACCGAACACTGAAGCTTTCTTT. It translates to CASGYTGTPNTEAFF.

V is TRBV25-1 and J is TRBJ1-5; 8 bases map to TRBD1. V lost 2 bases to trimming and J lost 4 bases; unmatched junction nucleotides: 4. This CDR3 comprises 15 residues. The germline V gene has CDR1 MGHDK and CDR2 SYGVNS. The CDR3 DNA reads TGTGCCAGCAGTGAAAGTCGACAGGGGAATCAGCCCCAGCATTTT. This translates into CASSESRQGNQPQHF.

The chain has TRBV12-5 and TRBJ2-7; the D is unclear. CDR1 and CDR2 (germline): LGHNT, FRNRAP. This CDR3 region has 13 residues. V dropped 7 bases and J dropped 2 bases, with 12 bases sitting between them. The CDR3 region has the DNA TGTGCTAGTGCCGAGTTAGTAGCCTACGAGCAGTACTTC. Translation: CASAELVAYEQYF.

Remarks on this clone: Other DNA sequences in this sample translate to the same CDR3. The CDR3 coding sequence is TGTGCCAGCAGTCCCGGGACAGTCTATGGCTACACCTTC. Amino acids: CASSPGTVYGYTF. This sequence joins TRBV6-2 or TRBV6-3 and TRBJ1-2; 7 positions agree with TRBD1. V was clipped by 5 bases and J by 4 bases; unmatched bases: 4. Germline V gene sequence: CDR1 MNHEY, CDR2 SVGEGT. This CDR3 spans 13 amino acids.

The chain employs TRBV14 and TRBJ1-3; D remains unclear. The V gene's germline CDR1 is SGHDN and CDR2 FVKESK. The CDR3 consists of 12 residues. Deletions cut 4 bases from V and 6 bases from J, with 7 bases between. CDR3 nucleotides: TGTGCCAGCAGCCTACATCTAAACACCATATATTTT. Its protein product is CASSLHLNTIYF.

The V gene is TRBV7-7, the J gene TRBJ2-2; 16 positions match TRBD2. This CDR3 comprises 17 residues. The germline V gene has CDR1 SSHAT and CDR2 FNYEAQ (reference sequence). The V segment lost 5 bases and the J segment 6 bases; nucleotides outside the gene matches: 6. CDR3 residues: CASSPHGTSGGAGELFF. The DNA of the CDR3 is TGTGCCAGCAGCCCTCACGGGACTAGCGGGGGGGCCGGGGAGCTGTTTTTT.

The V call is TRBV18, the J call TRBJ2-1, with D perhaps TRBD2 (7 bases). In germline, CDR1 is KGHSH, CDR2 LQKENI. This CDR3 is 16 amino acids long. V gave up 4 bases and J gave up 0 bases, with 13 bases separating them. CDR3 in amino acids: CASSQGGDGSYNEQFF. In DNA, the CDR3 is TGTGCCAGCTCACAGGGGGGGGACGGCTCCTACAATGAGCAGTTCTTC.

The chain uses TRBV2 and TRBJ2-5; 9 bases are a match to TRBD2. CDR1 SNHLY and CDR2 FYNNEI come from the germline V gene. The V gene end was trimmed by 7 bases and the J gene end by 5 bases; junction bases not matched to a gene: 14. This CDR3 is 16 amino acids long. The CDR3 spells CASTPTSGLGMETQYF. CDR3 nucleotide sequence: TGTGCCAGCACCCCGACTAGCGGTCTGGGTATGGAGACCCAGTACTTC.

This chain uses TRBV7-2 with TRBJ1-4; 7 nucleotides align to TRBD1. CDR1 is SGHTA and CDR2 is FQGNSA in the germline V gene. The CDR3 spans 14 residues. The ends lost 5 bases at V and 5 bases at J; junction bases unmatched: 5. This CDR3 reads CASSKTGLNEKLFF. Written as DNA, the CDR3 is TGTGCCAGCAGCAAGACAGGGTTGAATGAAAAACTGTTTTTT.

This sequence joins TRBV5-5 and TRBJ1-2, with 7 bases fitting TRBD1. CDR1 is SGHKS and CDR2 is YYEKEE in the germline V gene (reference sequence). V lost 4 bases, J lost 2 bases, and 2 bases stayed unmatched. The CDR3 is 13 amino acids. CDR3 region: CASSTDRNYGYTF. The CDR3 region has the DNA TGTGCCAGCAGCACGGACAGGAACTATGGCTACACCTTC.

The V call is TRBV5-1, the J call TRBJ2-2; 8 bases align to TRBD2. Germline-derived CDR1 and CDR2 are SGHRS and YFSETQ. Germline trimming cut 2 bases from V and 3 bases from J; bases unmatched to any gene: 3. This CDR3 is 15 amino acids long. CDR3: CASSFSGVDTGELFF. In DNA form, the CDR3 reads TGCGCCAGCAGCTTTAGCGGGGTTGACACCGGGGAGCTGTTTTTT. Filled out from reference TRBV5-1 and TRBJ2-2, the complete variable domain reads KAGVTQTPRYLIKTRGQQVTLSCSPISGHRSVSWYQQTPGQGLQFLFEYFSETQRNKGNFPGRFSGRQFSNSRSEMNVSTLELGDSALYLCASSFSGVDTGELFFGEGSRLTVL.

This clone has only one observation. The chain combines TRBV5-1 with TRBJ2-6; the match to TRBD1 covers 8 bases. The V gene end was trimmed by 4 bases and the J gene end by 4 bases; junction bases not matched to a gene: 7. This CDR3 contains 16 residues. CDR1 and CDR2 (germline): SGHRS, YFSETQ. CDR3 nucleotides: TGCGCCAGCAGCACTCCAGGGGGCGGAGGGGCCAACGTCCTGACTTTC. Its translation is CASSTPGGGGANVLTF.

V usage is TRBV4-1 and J usage is TRBJ2-7; 9 bases are a match to TRBD1. The CDR3 covers 16 residues. Germline V gene sequence: CDR1 MGHRA, CDR2 YSYEKL. Trimming removed 4 bases from V and 0 bases from J; junction bases left unmatched: 7. The CDR3 DNA reads TGCGCCAGCAGCCGAACCCAGACAGGGGGCTCCTACGAGCAGTACTTC. Residues: CASSRTQTGGSYEQYF.

V usage is TRBV6-5 and J usage is TRBJ1-6; TRBD1 might be the D (6 bases). CDR1 MNHEY and CDR2 SVGAGI come from the germline V gene. V lost 6 bases to trimming and J lost 10 bases, with 19 bases between them. This CDR3 has 15 residues. CDR3 coding DNA: TGTGCCAGCAGCTCTAGACAGGAAGGTTGGTCACCCCTCCACTTT. It codes for CASSSRQEGWSPLHF.

A few counts support this clone. The rearrangement joins TRBV27 to TRBJ1-2, with D perhaps TRBD1 (6 bases). The CDR3 has 15 amino acids. V was clipped by 4 bases and J by 0 bases, with 12 bases between them. Germline assignment: CDR1 MNHEY and CDR2 SMNVEV (reference sequence). CDR3 in amino acids: CASSSRGAANYGYTF. In DNA form, the CDR3 reads TGTGCCAGCAGTTCCCGGGGGGCTGCTAACTATGGCTACACCTTC.

This sequence joins TRBV6-5 and TRBJ2-5; D is uncertain. Germline CDR1 and CDR2: MNHEY and SVGAGI. The CDR3 is made up of 15 amino acids. Trimming left V 3 bases short and J 2 bases short, with 13 bases between. CDR3 in amino acids: CASSYVVNSQETQYF. The CDR3 coding sequence is TGTGCCAGCAGTTATGTCGTTAACAGTCAAGAGACCCAGTACTTC.

This clone was counted a single time. This chain uses TRBV18 with TRBJ2-6; perhaps TRBD2 as D (5 bases). CDR1 KGHSH and CDR2 LQKENI come from the germline V gene. This CDR3 is 14 amino acids long. V gave up 6 bases and J gave up 3 bases, with 9 bases separating them. This chain's CDR3 is CASSRGSGANVLTF. The CDR3 bases are TGTGCCAGCTCTCGGGGAAGTGGGGCCAACGTCCTGACTTTC.

This clone was counted between two and nine times. V and J are TRBV2 and TRBJ1-3; 7 nucleotides align to TRBD1. The CDR3 length is 19 residues. V lost 0 bases to trimming and J lost 0 bases; unmatched junction nucleotides: 11. Germline CDR1 reads SNHLY; CDR2 reads FYNNEI. The CDR3 loop is CASSEALRDRLLSGNTIYF. CDR3 bases: TGTGCCAGCAGTGAAGCGCTTCGGGACAGACTTCTCTCTGGAAACACCATATATTTT.

The gene calls are TRBV5-1 and TRBJ1-1, with 9 bases fitting TRBD1. CDR1 is SGHRS and CDR2 is YFSETQ in the germline V gene. The CDR3 totals 16 residues. J gave up 3 bases and V 4 bases, and 10 bases lay outside the gene matches. In DNA form, the CDR3 reads TGCGCCAGCAGCATATCGGGACAGGGTAGGTACACTGAAGCTTTCTTT. Amino acid sequence: CASSISGQGRYTEAFF.

The chain combines TRBV2 with TRBJ1-2; D is ambiguous. The germline V and J ends were trimmed by 1 base and 10 bases, with 10 bases remaining between them. The CDR3 has 12 residues. Per the germline V gene, CDR1 is SNHLY and CDR2 is FYNNEI. The CDR3 loop reads CASSEGAPDYTF. The CDR3 DNA sequence: TGTGCCAGCAGTGAAGGGGCGCCCGACTACACCTTC.

The chain employs TRBV15 and TRBJ1-1, with D possibly matching TRBD1 (5 bases). Germline loops: CDR1 LNHNV, CDR2 YYDKDF (reference sequence). The CDR3 has 12 residues. Trimming removed 8 bases from V and 0 bases from J, with 7 bases in between. As DNA, the CDR3 is TGTGCCACCGGGGCGTTGAACACTGAAGCTTTCTTT. It specifies CATGALNTEAFF.